A selection of T cell receptor beta chains follows, all from one sample in a study of T cell repertoires in cytomegalovirus infection. Their target antigens are unknown. TCRdb processed the reads anew with MiXCR; each CDR3 protein has one entry. The top ten clones hold about two thirds of a sample with approximately 100,000 distinct CDR3 sequences, around 45% of them seen once. The sequencing here drew on CD8+ T cells from cultured PBMCs, taken from culture after CMV antigen stimulation. These receptors came from a human donor in good health (CMV status not recorded). Some clones in this sample may be carry-over from other donors' samples. Each CDR3 is given with its conserved first and last residue. The D gene is left open where the match is weak. The size of a clone is reported for some rows only, either as once, few or many, or as a class for expanded clones.

cdr3_aa | cdr3_nt | v_call | d_call | clone_size | j_call
CASSQVADYEQYF | TGCGCCAGCAGCCAAGTAGCCGACTACGAGCAGTACTTC | TRBV4-1 | NA | NA | TRBJ2-7
CASSDSELETQYF | TGTGCCAGCAGTGACTCCGAACTAGAGACCCAGTACTTC | TRBV2 | NA | NA | TRBJ2-5
CASSTRTDYGYTF | TGTGCCAGCAGTACTCGGACAGACTATGGCTACACCTTC | TRBV27 | NA | NA | TRBJ1-2
CASSPSTYEQYF | TGTGCCAGCAGTCCCTCTACGTACGAGCAGTACTTC | TRBV6-2/TRBV6-3 | NA | NA | TRBJ2-7
CASSSGHPNEQYF | TGTGCCAGCAGCTCGGGACATCCCAACGAGCAGTACTTC | TRBV5-6 | NA | NA | TRBJ2-7
CASSPGRAYTDTQYF | TGTGCCAGCAGTCCCGGACGAGCCTACACAGATACGCAGTATTTT | TRBV27 | NA | few | TRBJ2-3
CASSERQNSNQPQHF | TGTGCCAGCAGTGAGCGACAGAATAGCAATCAGCCCCAGCATTTT | TRBV2 | NA | few | TRBJ1-5
CASSLVLADLEQFF | TGTGCCAGCAGCTTAGTCCTAGCGGACCTTGAGCAGTTCTTC | TRBV7-9 | TRBD2 | NA | TRBJ2-1
CASSLDRGLNNEQFF | TGTGCCAGCAGTTTAGACAGGGGCCTTAACAATGAGCAGTTCTTC | TRBV12-3/TRBV12-4 | TRBD1 | NA | TRBJ2-1
CASSPTSQGARYGYTF | TGTGCCAGCAGCCCCACCTCACAGGGGGCGCGGTATGGCTACACCTTC | TRBV6-6 | TRBD1 | few | TRBJ1-2
CASSDSLGPYEQYF | TGTGCCAGCAGTGATAGTCTTGGACCTTACGAGCAGTACTTC | TRBV27 | NA | few | TRBJ2-7
CASSHIPNEQFF | TGTGCCAGCAGCCACATCCCCAATGAGCAGTTCTTC | TRBV7-2 | NA | NA | TRBJ2-1
CASSPEAGWGTDTQYF | TGTGCCAGCAGCCCAGAGGCCGGCTGGGGCACAGATACGCAGTATTTT | TRBV12-3/TRBV12-4 | NA | few | TRBJ2-3
CASSSLGGGNTEAFF | TGTGCCAGCAGTTCCCTCGGGGGGGGGAACACTGAAGCTTTCTTT | TRBV6-6 | NA | NA | TRBJ1-1
CASSIDPTGGPGNTIYF | TGTGCCAGTAGTATAGATCCGACAGGCGGCCCTGGAAACACCATATATTTT | TRBV19 | NA | NA | TRBJ1-3
CASSPAGSVGTEAFF | TGTGCCAGCAGCCCAGCAGGCTCGGTGGGGACTGAAGCTTTCTTT | TRBV7-6 | NA | few | TRBJ1-1
CAIWEEAETQYF | TGTGCCATCTGGGAGGAGGCTGAGACCCAGTACTTC | TRBV7-2 | NA | NA | TRBJ2-5
CASRREGTSYEQYF | TGTGCCAGCAGGAGGGAGGGTACCTCCTACGAGCAGTACTTC | TRBV2 | TRBD2 | NA | TRBJ2-7
CASHGGRGYNEQFF | TGTGCCAGCCATGGGGGCAGAGGCTACAATGAGCAGTTCTTC | TRBV6-1 | NA | NA | TRBJ2-1
CASSLLLAGETQYF | TGTGCCAGCAGCTTGCTCCTGGCAGGAGAGACCCAGTACTTC | TRBV7-8 | NA | few | TRBJ2-5
CASSPYQGITDTQYF | TGTGCCAGCAGTCCCTACCAGGGTATCACAGATACGCAGTATTTT | TRBV12-3/TRBV12-4 | NA | few | TRBJ2-3
CATSDGAYNEQFF | TGTGCCACCAGTGACGGGGCCTACAATGAGCAGTTCTTC | TRBV24-1 | NA | few | TRBJ2-1